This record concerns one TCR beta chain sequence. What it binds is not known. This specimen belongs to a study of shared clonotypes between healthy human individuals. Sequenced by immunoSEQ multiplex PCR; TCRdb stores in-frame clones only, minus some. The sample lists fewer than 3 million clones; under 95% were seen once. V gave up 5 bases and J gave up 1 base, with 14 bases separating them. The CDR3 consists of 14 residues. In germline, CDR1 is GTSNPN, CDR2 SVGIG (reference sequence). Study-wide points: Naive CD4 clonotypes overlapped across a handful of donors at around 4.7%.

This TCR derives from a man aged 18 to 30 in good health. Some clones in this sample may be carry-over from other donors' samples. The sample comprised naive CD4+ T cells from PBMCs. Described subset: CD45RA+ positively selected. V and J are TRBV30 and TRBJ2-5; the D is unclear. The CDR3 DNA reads TGTGCCTGGCAAAGCCTACGACTCCAAGAGACCCAGTACTTC. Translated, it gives CAWQSLRLQETQYF.